The 25 T cell receptor beta chains reported below all come from one sample, sequenced in a study of blood T cells in healthy people across ages. The second PCR ran roughly 6 to 11 cycles with a sample-barcoded 5' primer and J-beta primers. Using its own MiXCR run on the 5' RACE reads, TCRdb lists one record per CDR3 protein. The repertoire holds some 1.4 million distinct CDR3 sequences, with roughly 40% as singletons. The material sequenced was blood. The receptors originated from a woman aged 18-35 years in good health.

The rearrangement uses TRBV5-1 and TRBJ2-3, with 7 positions matching TRBD2. The CDR3 loop spans 13 amino acids. After removal of 5 bases from V and 5 bases from J, the junction contained 5 bases not matched to a gene. Germline CDR1 is SGHRS and CDR2 is YFSETQ. The CDR3 DNA follows: TGCGCCAGCAGGGTAGCGGGTCAAGATACGCAGTATTTT. This translates into CASRVAGQDTQYF.

This clonotype occurred a few times. The J gene is TRBJ2-5, the V gene TRBV10-3, with D possibly being TRBD1 (6 bases). V dropped 3 bases and J dropped 1 base, with 12 bases sitting between them. In germline, CDR1 is ENHRY, CDR2 SYGVKD. The CDR3 is 15 residues long. The CDR3 reads CAISDPMGAQETQYF. In DNA, the CDR3 is TGTGCCATCAGTGACCCGATGGGGGCCCAAGAGACCCAGTACTTC.

There are many counts of this clonotype. Here the CDR3 reads CASSKDANSGNTIYF. The CDR3 DNA reads as TGCGCCAGCAGTAAGGACGCAAACTCTGGAAACACCATATATTTT. The chain recombines TRBV4-1 with TRBJ1-3; D not resolved. Germline-derived CDR1 and CDR2 are MGHRA and YSYEKL. CDR3 size: 15 residues. The germline V and J ends were trimmed by 6 bases and 0 bases, with 12 bases remaining between them.

This sequence joins TRBV12-3 or TRBV12-4 and TRBJ2-7; D unresolved. The CDR3 consists of 13 residues. The V end lost 6 bases, the J end lost 7 bases, and 16 bases lay between the germline ends. The CDR3 nucleotides read TGTGCCAGCAGCGTCTCCAGGCCTCAGGAGCAGTACTTC. Its protein is CASSVSRPQEQYF.

This chain joins TRBV10-2 and TRBJ1-2; the match to TRBD1 covers 7 bases. Germline V lookup: CDR1 WSHSY, CDR2 SAAADI. The CDR3 contains 14 residues. The trim removed 7 bases at V and 0 bases at J, leaving 5 bases unmatched. CDR3 sequence: CASTGTVSNYGYTF. In DNA, the CDR3 is TGCGCCAGCACCGGGACAGTCTCTAACTATGGCTACACCTTC.

This chain connects TRBV6-1 to TRBJ2-5; 7 positions agree with TRBD1. V lost 6 bases and J lost 3; bases outside the gene matches: 7. The CDR3 totals 14 residues. Germline values: CDR1 MNHNS, CDR2 SASEGT. In DNA, the CDR3 is TGTGCCAGCAGCCGTCGACAGGGCGAAGAGACCCAGTACTTC. This translates into CASSRRQGEETQYF.

This clonotype was observed a few times. The rearrangement joins TRBV6-5 to TRBJ2-7; 7 nucleotides align to TRBD1. Germline loops: CDR1 MNHEY, CDR2 SVGAGI. The CDR3 is 12 residues long. V was clipped by 9 bases and J by 7 bases; unmatched bases: 9. CDR3 sequence: CASRQGHLEQYF. The CDR3 nucleotides read TGTGCCAGTAGACAGGGCCACCTGGAGCAGTACTTC.

The V call is TRBV19, the J call TRBJ2-6; no reliable D call. V was pared by 7 bases and J by 4 bases, with 11 bases between. CDR1 is LNHDA and CDR2 is SQIVND in the germline V gene (reference sequence). CDR3 length: 14 residues. CDR3 sequence reads: CASKKTDGANVLTF. In DNA form, the CDR3 reads TGTGCCAGTAAAAAAACAGACGGGGCCAACGTCCTGACTTTC.

In this sample, this clonotype turned up a few times. This chain joins TRBV7-8 and TRBJ1-5; D ambiguous. The V gene lost 7 bases and the J gene lost 0 bases, with 22 bases spanning the gap. Germline V lookup: CDR1 SGHVS, CDR2 FQNEAQ. This CDR3 spans 18 amino acids. The CDR3 bases are TGTGCCAGCATGGTTGGCGGAAAAGACTCGACTAGCAATCAGCCCCAGCATTTT. Its translation: CASMVGGKDSTSNQPQHF.

This rearrangement joins TRBV29-1 to TRBJ1-5, with a weak D call TRBD1 (5 bases). There are 13 residues in the CDR3. V was pared by 4 bases and J by 3 bases, with 10 bases between. Germline lookup yields CDR1 SQVTM and CDR2 ANQGSEA. The CDR3 loop reads CSVGGRNNQPQHF. The CDR3 DNA sequence: TGCAGCGTTGGGGGCAGAAACAATCAGCCCCAGCATTTT.

V gene TRBV12-3 or TRBV12-4 combines with J gene TRBJ2-5; no clear D. There are 15 residues in the CDR3. V lost 5 bases to trimming and J lost 1 base, with 14 bases between them. The CDR3 spells CASSGLGSIQETQYF. The CDR3 nucleotides read TGTGCCAGCAGTGGGCTAGGTTCAATCCAAGAGACCCAGTACTTC.

Details on this clonotype: A read error may account for a junction end that differs from germline. The J gene is TRBJ1-2, the V gene TRBV14; D not certain. The length of the CDR3 is 14 residues. CDR1 is SGHDN, CDR2 FVKESK, per germline. DNA for the CDR3: TGTACCAGCAGCCAAGTGAAGGGATACTATGGCTACACCTTC. Translating gives CTSSQVKGYYGYTF.

A few counts support this clonotype. The V and J genes are TRBV20-1 and TRBJ1-4; 9 nucleotides line up with TRBD1. There are 14 residues in the CDR3. The V and J ends lost 5 bases and 4 bases, in that order; junction bases with no gene match: 5. Germline CDR1 and CDR2: DFQATT and SNEGSKA (reference sequence). The DNA for the CDR3 is TGCAGTGCTGGACAGGGGACGTTTAATGAAAAACTGTTTTTT. It encodes CSAGQGTFNEKLFF.

V usage is TRBV20-1 and J usage is TRBJ2-3; D possibly uses TRBD1 or TRBD2 (5 bases each). The ends were cut back, 1 base at V and 5 bases at J, with 16 bases in the middle. The CDR3 has 15 residues. Germline V gene lookup returns CDR1 DFQATT and CDR2 SNEGSKA (reference sequence). The DNA of the CDR3 is TGCAGTGCTAGAGCCGGGACCCCAGCCGGAGATACGCAGTATTTT. Amino acids: CSARAGTPAGDTQYF.

The chain has TRBV5-1 and TRBJ2-7; 9 bases align to TRBD2. CDR3 length: 15 residues. CDR1 SGHRS and CDR2 YFSETQ come from the germline V gene. V shed 0 bases and J 7 bases; nucleotides not matched to a gene: 8. DNA for the CDR3: TGCGCCAGCAGCTTGGTTGTTAGCGGGAGAAGTGAGCAGTACTTC. Translation: CASSLVVSGRSEQYF.

The rearrangement joins TRBV7-9 to TRBJ2-5, with TRBD2 as a possible D gene (5 bases). The CDR3 has 14 amino acids. The ends were cut back, 5 bases at V and 7 bases at J, with 17 bases in the middle. Germline values: CDR1 SEHNR, CDR2 FQNEAQ (reference sequence). CDR3 in DNA: TGTGCCAGCAGCGACGCTGGACTTCTCGGGACCCAGTACTTC. Translating it yields CASSDAGLLGTQYF.

The chain couples TRBV27 to TRBJ2-2; D might be TRBD1 (6 bases). This CDR3 region has 15 residues. Germline lookup yields CDR1 MNHEY and CDR2 SMNVEV (reference sequence). V was pared by 4 bases and J by 9 bases, with 18 bases between. CDR3 sequence: CASSSQGSDARELFF. The CDR3 nucleotides are TGTGCCAGCAGTTCCCAGGGGTCGGACGCGAGGGAGCTGTTTTTT.

V and J are TRBV30 and TRBJ2-1, with TRBD2 matching over 14 bases. The CDR3 covers 16 residues. The germline gives CDR1 GTSNPN, CDR2 SVGIG (reference sequence). Trimming at V came to 5 bases and at J to 5 bases, leaving 8 bases not matched to a gene. CDR3 amino acids: CAWETRTSGGNNEQFF. Here the CDR3 DNA reads TGTGCCTGGGAGACTCGGACTAGCGGGGGGAACAATGAGCAGTTCTTC.

This clonotype was seen a few times. This chain uses TRBV14 with TRBJ1-2; D is unclear. V lost 0 bases, J lost 2 bases, and 7 bases lay in between. CDR3 size: 14 residues. Germline assignment: CDR1 SGHDN and CDR2 FVKESK. CDR3 amino acids: CASSQDTVNYGYTF. DNA of the CDR3: TGTGCCAGCAGCCAAGATACGGTCAACTATGGCTACACCTTC. Full variable domain (missing parts from reference TRBV14 and TRBJ1-2): EAGVTQFPSHSVIEKGQTVTLRCDPISGHDNLYWYRRVMGKEIKFLLHFVKESKQDESGMPNNRFLAERTGGTYSTLKVQPAELEDSGVYFCASSQDTVNYGYTFGSGTRLTVV.

This sequence joins TRBV11-2 and TRBJ1-2; 7 bases fit TRBD1. J was trimmed by 4 bases and V by 5 bases; bases with no gene match: 7. The CDR3 is made up of 14 amino acids. Germline CDR1 and CDR2: SGHAT and FQNNGV. The CDR3 spells CASSGGTAFYGYTF. In DNA form, the CDR3 reads TGTGCCAGCAGCGGAGGGACAGCCTTCTATGGCTACACCTTC.

CDR3 protein: CASSPRQGGFYTF. CDR3 nucleotides: TGCGCCAGCAGCCCTAGACAGGGAGGGTTTTACACCTTC. The chain links TRBV5-1 to TRBJ1-2; TRBD1 agrees at 7 bases. CDR1 is SGHRS, CDR2 YFSETQ, per germline. The CDR3 runs to 13 residues. With V trimmed by 4 bases and J by 11 bases, 11 bases remained unmatched.

This chain joins TRBV21-1 and TRBJ2-2. TRBV21-1 is an annotated pseudogene. The CDR3 runs 12 residues. The DNA of the CDR3 is TGTGCCAGCAGCATGTTCACCGGGGAGCTGTTTTTT. Protein: CASSMFTGELFF.

The chain couples TRBV29-1 to TRBJ2-7, with 8 bases fitting TRBD2. The CDR3 runs 14 residues. The V segment lost 7 bases and the J segment 7 bases; nucleotides outside the gene matches: 15. Germline CDR1 reads SQVTM; CDR2 reads ANQGSEA. DNA for the CDR3: TGCAGCGGTAACCGACTAGCGCGACAGCGGGAGCAGTACTTC. The encoded protein is CSGNRLARQREQYF.

On this clonotype: Its ends do not fully match the called genes, so a read error is possible. CDR3: CSAGDGNSHNEQFF. The CDR3 coding sequence is TGCAGTGCTGGAGACGGAAACTCCCACAATGAGCAGTTCTTC. The chain carries TRBV20-1 and TRBJ2-1; the D is unclear. The CDR3 totals 14 residues. Germline CDR1 and CDR2: DFQATT and SNEGSKA (reference sequence).

This clonotype turned up a few times. The chain is built from TRBV6-5 and TRBJ2-7, with D possibly TRBD2 on 6 matching bases. Germline lookup yields CDR1 MNHEY and CDR2 SVGAGI. V lost 0 bases to trimming and J lost 3 bases, with 15 bases between them. This CDR3 has 16 residues. The DNA of the CDR3 is TGTGCCAGCAGTTACTCGTTGGGCGGGAAGTACTACGAGCAGTACTTC. Translating gives CASSYSLGGKYYEQYF.